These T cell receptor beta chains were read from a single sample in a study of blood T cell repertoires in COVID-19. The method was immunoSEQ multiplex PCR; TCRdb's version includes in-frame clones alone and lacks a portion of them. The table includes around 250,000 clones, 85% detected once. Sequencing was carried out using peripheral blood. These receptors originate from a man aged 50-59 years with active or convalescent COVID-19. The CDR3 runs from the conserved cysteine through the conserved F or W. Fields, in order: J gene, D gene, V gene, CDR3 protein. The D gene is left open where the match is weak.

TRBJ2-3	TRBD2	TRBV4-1	CASSQERLADTDTQYF
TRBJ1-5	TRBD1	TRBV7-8	CASSFGPGTGRPSNQPQHF
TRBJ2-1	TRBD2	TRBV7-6	CASSLLRELVNEQFF
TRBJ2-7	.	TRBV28	CASLGQHPSYEQYF
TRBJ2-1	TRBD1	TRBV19	CASSFLGQGGFEQFF
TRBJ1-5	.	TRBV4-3	CASSQEGGQPQHF
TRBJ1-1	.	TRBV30	CAWSGPVVNTEAFF
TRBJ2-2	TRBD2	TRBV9	CASSPRGVSRDVTGELFF
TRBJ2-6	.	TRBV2	CASSETRATGANVLTF
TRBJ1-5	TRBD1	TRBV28	CASSPIGGGQPQHF
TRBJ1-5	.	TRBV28	CASSSAQGRGGQPQHF
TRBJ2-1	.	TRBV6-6	CASGIRLTTNNEQFF
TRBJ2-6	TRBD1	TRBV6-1	CASREQGRSGANVLTF
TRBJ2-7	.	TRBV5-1	CASSLAGDSYEQYF
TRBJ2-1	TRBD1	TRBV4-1	CASSPTIQGAYNEQFF
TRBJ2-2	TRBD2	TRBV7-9	CASSPSGYTGELFF
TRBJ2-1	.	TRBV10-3	CAIRGEGADYNEQFF
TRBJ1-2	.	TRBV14	CASSRVWTGGYTF
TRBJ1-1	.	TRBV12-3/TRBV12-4	CASSLKQNTEAFF
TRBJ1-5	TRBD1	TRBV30	CAWSLGGTGVVRPQHF
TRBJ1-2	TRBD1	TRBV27	CASSLGTENGYTF
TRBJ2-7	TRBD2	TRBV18	CASSPETSGSKNREQYF
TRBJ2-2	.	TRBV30	CAWTFRRAGFLAGRRELFF
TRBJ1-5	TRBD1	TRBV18	CASSSQGASNQPQHF
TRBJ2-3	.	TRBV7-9	CASLPLAGSDTQYF
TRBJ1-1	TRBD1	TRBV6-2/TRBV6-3	CASSGGTGGTEAFF
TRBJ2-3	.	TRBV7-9	CASSLGQATDTQYF
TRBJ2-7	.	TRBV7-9	CASTIQGEKNEQYF
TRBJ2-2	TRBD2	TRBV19	CASMGLAGHKYNTGELFF
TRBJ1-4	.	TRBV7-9	CASSLGSAGVNEKLFF
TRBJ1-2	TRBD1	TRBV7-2	CASSQFRQGMGGYTF
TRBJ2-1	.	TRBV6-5	CASSPGSTHNEQFF
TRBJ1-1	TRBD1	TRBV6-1	CASSEQGATEAFF
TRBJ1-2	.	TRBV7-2	CASSLVGQGLDYGYTF
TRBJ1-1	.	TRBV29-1	CSVSLNTEAFF
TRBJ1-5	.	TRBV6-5	CASSNAPSGNQPQHF
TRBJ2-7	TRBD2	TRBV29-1	CSVADSGRGYEQYF
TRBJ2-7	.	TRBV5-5	CASSQEALSSYEQYF
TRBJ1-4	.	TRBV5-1	CASRPGATNEKLFF
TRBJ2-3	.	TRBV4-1	CASSQVGTPSQYF
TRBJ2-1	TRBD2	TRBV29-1	CSVEPSGNEQFF
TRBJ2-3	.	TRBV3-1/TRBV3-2	CASSQSRRGPKTSTDTQYF
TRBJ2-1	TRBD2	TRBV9	CASSVGGTTYNEQFF
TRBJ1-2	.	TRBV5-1	CASSGEGLLLNGYTF
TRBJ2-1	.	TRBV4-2	CASSDGWGRSSYNEQFF
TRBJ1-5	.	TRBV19	CASSKFYNQPQHF
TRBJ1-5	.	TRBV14	CASSQEFGVGGCNQPQHF
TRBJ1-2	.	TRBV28	CASSLAGRRAYGYTF
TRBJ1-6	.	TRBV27	CASSGGAPRISPLHF
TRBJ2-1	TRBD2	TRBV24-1	CATSEGTSGNSYNEQFF
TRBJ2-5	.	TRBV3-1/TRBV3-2	CASSQSKETQYF
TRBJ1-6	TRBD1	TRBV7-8	CASSLGAQTGGYSPLHF
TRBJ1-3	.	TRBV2	CASSEGRAGNTIYF
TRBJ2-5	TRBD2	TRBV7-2	CASSLGTSRETQYF
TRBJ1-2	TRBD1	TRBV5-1	CASRSDTGAGYTF
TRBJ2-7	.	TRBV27	CASSFVRGLGEQYF